This passage covers 28 T cell receptor beta chains from one sample sequenced in a study of T cell responses to AZD1222 COVID-19 vaccine. Only in-frame clones appear in the TCRdb table, and some are missing; sequencing was by immunoSEQ multiplex PCR. Of 85,000 to 100,000 clones in the sample, more than 85% were seen once. The sample here was peripheral blood, taken 28 days after the second AZD1222 dose. Every receptor here comes from an adult who received the AZD1222 COVID-19 vaccine.

The gene calls are TRBV5-4 and TRBJ2-3, with unresolved D. V was pared by 1 base and J by 6 bases, with 12 bases between. Germline V gene sequence: CDR1 SGHNT, CDR2 YYREEE (reference sequence). CDR3 length: 14 amino acids. CDR3 sequence reads: CASSLSRSRDTQYF. The DNA of the CDR3 is TGTGCCAGCAGCTTGTCGAGGAGTAGGGATACGCAGTATTTT.

Only a few counts were recorded for this clone. V is TRBV28 and J is TRBJ1-2; 8 bases map to TRBD1. Germline lookup yields CDR1 MDHEN and CDR2 SYDVKM. Trimming removed 7 bases from V and 5 bases from J; junction bases left unmatched: 6. This CDR3 region has 13 residues. The DNA of the CDR3 is TGTGCCAGCACCCCAGGACAGGGATATGGCTACACCTTC. Its protein product is CASTPGQGYGYTF.

This CDR3 is CASSQSSQETQYF. CDR3 DNA sequence: TGTGCCAGCTCACAAAGCAGCCAAGAGACCCAGTACTTC. V and J are TRBV18 and TRBJ2-5, with unresolved D. The germline V gene encodes CDR1 KGHSH and CDR2 LQKENI. The CDR3 is 13 residues long. Trimming stripped 4 bases from V and 1 base from J, with 7 bases between.

A few counts support this clone. This chain joins TRBV7-9 and TRBJ2-1, with 14 bases identical to TRBD2. Germline V gene data show CDR1 as SEHNR and CDR2 as FQNEAQ (reference sequence). V was clipped by 4 bases and J by 2 bases; unmatched bases: 4. The length of the CDR3 is 17 residues. This CDR3 reads CASSSETSGRAYNEQFF. The CDR3 coding sequence is TGTGCCAGCAGCTCCGAGACTAGCGGGAGGGCCTACAATGAGCAGTTCTTC.

This clone was found once. V and J are TRBV5-4 and TRBJ1-1; the D gene is possibly TRBD1 (5 bases). Per germline, CDR1 SGHNT and CDR2 YYREEE (reference sequence). The germline V and J ends were trimmed by 0 bases and 5 bases, with 11 bases remaining between them. This CDR3 comprises 14 residues. CDR3: CASSLEFQGTEAFF. CDR3 nucleotide sequence: TGTGCCAGCAGCTTGGAGTTTCAGGGTACTGAAGCTTTCTTT.

Notes on this clone: Different DNA sequences within this sample yield the same CDR3. This chain links TRBV11-3 with TRBJ1-3; 8 positions match TRBD1. The CDR3 extends over 15 amino acids. Germline assignment: CDR1 SGHNT and CDR2 YENEEA. J lost 4 bases, V lost 5 bases, and 7 bases had no gene match. The CDR3 region has the DNA TGTGCCAGCAGCCCAGGACAGGGTCCAGGAAACACCATATATTTT. Residues: CASSPGQGPGNTIYF.

The chain carries TRBV27 and TRBJ1-4; TRBD1 matches at 7 bases. Trimming removed 5 bases from V and 8 bases from J; junction bases left unmatched: 5. Germline V gene lookup returns CDR1 MNHEY and CDR2 SMNVEV (reference sequence). This CDR3 contains 13 residues. The CDR3 is CASSPRRGEKLFF. CDR3 DNA: TGTGCCAGCAGTCCCCGCAGGGGGGAAAAACTGTTTTTT. The variable domain in full, completed from reference TRBV27 and TRBJ1-4, reads EAQVTQNPRYLITVTGKKLTVTCSQNMNHEYMSWYRQDPGLGLRQIYYSMNVEVTDKGDVPEGYKVSRKEKRNFPLILESPSPNQTSLYFCASSPRRGEKLFFGSGTQLSVL.

This sequence joins TRBV7-3 and TRBJ1-2, with D perhaps matching TRBD1 (5 bases). CDR1 and CDR2 from the germline V gene are SGHTA and FQGTGA. This CDR3 has 13 residues. With 5 bases removed from V and 1 base from J, the gap between germline ends came to 8 bases. CDR3 sequence reads: CASSPDSNYGYTF. Here the CDR3 DNA reads TGTGCCAGCAGCCCCGACAGTAACTATGGCTACACCTTC.

The J gene is TRBJ1-3, the V gene TRBV4-3; D is perhaps TRBD1 (5 bases). V lost 0 bases, J lost 5 bases, and 14 bases lay in between. Germline CDR1 and CDR2: LGHNA and YSLEER. The CDR3 length is 16 residues. The DNA of the CDR3 is TGCGCCAGCAGCCAAGACGGTAGGGGAAGTAGAAACACCATATATTTT. Translating gives CASSQDGRGSRNTIYF.

This clone has only one observation. The V call is TRBV5-1, the J call TRBJ2-7; TRBD2 matches at 7 bases. The CDR3 is made up of 14 amino acids. Trimming took 0 bases from V and 0 from J; bases not matched to a gene: 0. Germline loops: CDR1 SGHRS, CDR2 YFSETQ. In nucleotides, the CDR3 is TGCGCCAGCAGCTTGGGCGGGAGCTCCTACGAGCAGTACTTC. This encodes CASSLGGSSYEQYF.

The chain carries TRBV19 and TRBJ1-6; 9 bases map to TRBD1. The CDR3 has 13 amino acids. In germline, CDR1 is LNHDA, CDR2 SQIVND (reference sequence). J gave up 7 bases and V 8 bases, and 3 bases lay outside the gene matches. The CDR3 reads CASSQGANSPLHF. CDR3 coding DNA: TGTGCCAGTTCACAGGGGGCGAATTCACCCCTCCACTTT. Using reference TRBV19 and TRBJ1-6 for the parts outside the CDR3, the full variable domain is DGGITQSPKYLFRKEGQNVTLSCEQNLNHDAMYWYRQDPGQGLRLIYYSQIVNDFQKGDIAEGYSVSREKKESFPLTVTSAQKNPTAFYLCASSQGANSPLHFGNGTRLTVT.

The chain carries TRBV7-2 and TRBJ2-7; 9 bases are shared with TRBD1. Germline V lookup: CDR1 SGHTA, CDR2 FQGNSA. The CDR3 runs to 17 residues. With 4 bases clipped from V and 4 bases from J, the junction kept 14 bases outside the gene matches. This CDR3 reads CASSSHGGSGTGYEQYF. DNA for the CDR3: TGTGCCAGCAGCTCCCATGGGGGTTCGGGGACAGGGTACGAGCAGTACTTC.

There are a few counts of this clone. The chain uses TRBV10-3 and TRBJ1-5; D ambiguous. V was clipped by 2 bases and J by 2 bases, with 4 bases between them. The CDR3 is made up of 13 amino acids. Germline assignment: CDR1 ENHRY and CDR2 SYGVKD. CDR3 sequence (DNA): TGTGCCATCAGTGAGGCGGGCAATCAGCCCCAGCATTTT. Translation: CAISEAGNQPQHF.

V gene TRBV7-9 combines with J gene TRBJ2-5; 8 nucleotides line up with TRBD2. The CDR3 length is 15 residues. Losses at the gene ends were 1 base for V and 2 bases for J; bases not matched to a gene: 3. Germline-derived CDR1 and CDR2 are SEHNR and FQNEAQ (reference sequence). This CDR3 is CASSLVGGRQETQYF. The CDR3 DNA sequence: TGTGCCAGCAGCTTAGTGGGCGGGAGGCAAGAGACCCAGTACTTC.

The chain recombines TRBV5-1 with TRBJ2-1; tentatively, D is TRBD1 (5 bases). The CDR3 covers 15 residues. CDR1 is SGHRS and CDR2 is YFSETQ in the germline V gene. Trimming left V 2 bases short and J 1 base short, with 10 bases between. CDR3 in DNA: TGCGCCAGCAGCTTTATGCAGGGATCCTACAATGAGCAGTTCTTC. This encodes CASSFMQGSYNEQFF.

The rearrangement joins TRBV28 to TRBJ1-2; D might be TRBD1 (5 bases). CDR3 length: 14 amino acids. CDR1 MDHEN and CDR2 SYDVKM come from the germline V gene. Trimming shortened V by 2 bases and J by 0 bases, and 7 bases separated the two germline ends. The CDR3 coding sequence is TGTGCCAGCAGTTTACAGACAGCTAACTATGGCTACACCTTC. Amino acid sequence: CASSLQTANYGYTF.

This chain joins TRBV9 and TRBJ2-2, with D possibly TRBD1 on 6 matching bases. V lost 0 bases and J lost 6, with 15 bases in between. CDR1 SGDLS and CDR2 YYNGEE come from the germline V gene. This CDR3 has 16 residues. For the CDR3, the DNA is TGTGCCAGCAGCGTAGAGGAGACAGGTCTTGCCGGGGAGCTGTTTTTT. Encoded protein: CASSVEETGLAGELFF.

The rearrangement uses TRBV7-8 and TRBJ1-1, with D uncertain. This CDR3 has 14 residues. CDR1 is SGHVS and CDR2 is FQNEAQ in the germline V gene. V lost 5 bases, J lost 3 bases, and 13 bases lay in between. CDR3 residues: CASSLGLMDTEAFF. The CDR3 region has the DNA TGTGCCAGCAGCCTAGGATTGATGGACACTGAAGCTTTCTTT.

The rearrangement uses TRBV11-2 and TRBJ2-3, with 13 positions matching TRBD2. There are 16 residues in the CDR3. The V segment lost 5 bases and the J segment 5 bases; nucleotides outside the gene matches: 7. Germline V gene sequence: CDR1 SGHAT, CDR2 FQNNGV. CDR3 in DNA: TGTGCCAGCAGCGGGGGGACTAGCGGGATCGGAGATACGCAGTATTTT. Its translation is CASSGGTSGIGDTQYF.

The gene calls are TRBV19 and TRBJ2-3; no firm D call. The CDR3 is 15 amino acids. Deletions cut 10 bases from V and 0 bases from J, with 17 bases between. Germline CDR1 and CDR2: LNHDA and SQIVND (reference sequence). The DNA of the CDR3 is TGTGCCACCCTCCCCCGGAGCGTAAGCACAGATACGCAGTATTTT. Its protein product is CATLPRSVSTDTQYF.

The chain couples TRBV18 to TRBJ2-7, with D unresolved. Per the germline V gene, CDR1 is KGHSH and CDR2 is LQKENI. Trimming cost V 3 bases and J 9 bases, with 15 bases left between them. The CDR3 has 13 amino acids. The CDR3 sequence is CASSPQDPAVQYF. The CDR3 DNA sequence: TGTGCCAGCTCACCTCAGGACCCGGCTGTGCAGTACTTC.

This clone was seen a single time. The chain uses TRBV2 and TRBJ1-4, with TRBD1 as a possible D gene (6 bases). The V end was cut by 2 bases, the J end by 6 bases, with 19 bases between. There are 17 residues in the CDR3. Germline loops: CDR1 SNHLY, CDR2 FYNNEI. DNA for the CDR3: TGTGCCAGCAGTGAAACTCTAATAGAACAGGGCGATGAAAAACTGTTTTTT. This translates into CASSETLIEQGDEKLFF.

The chain links TRBV5-1 to TRBJ2-7; no clear D. The CDR3 consists of 13 residues. Trimming cost V 5 bases and J 0 bases, with 9 bases left between them. The germline CDR1 and CDR2 sequences are SGHRS and YFSETQ. CDR3 amino acids: CASRDPGSYEQYF. In DNA form, the CDR3 reads TGCGCCAGCAGGGATCCAGGCTCCTACGAGCAGTACTTC.

V and J are TRBV18 and TRBJ2-3; D may be TRBD1 (6 bases). CDR3 length: 15 amino acids. Germline CDR1 is KGHSH and CDR2 is LQKENI. The ends were cut back, 4 bases at V and 4 bases at J, with 15 bases in the middle. CDR3 sequence reads: CASSRTAEKPDTQYF. Here the CDR3 DNA reads TGTGCCAGCTCACGGACAGCTGAGAAGCCAGATACGCAGTATTTT.

This clone has a single count. The rearrangement joins TRBV10-3 to TRBJ2-5; D call uncertain. Germline V gene lookup returns CDR1 ENHRY and CDR2 SYGVKD. Trimming took 0 bases from V and 2 from J, leaving 16 bases between them. The CDR3 covers 17 residues. CDR3: CAISESRDGTLQETQYF. The CDR3 bases are TGTGCCATCAGTGAGTCGCGCGACGGTACCCTACAAGAGACCCAGTACTTC.

The chain joins TRBV12-3 or TRBV12-4 to TRBJ1-1; D is undetermined. V dropped 2 bases and J dropped 2 bases, with 6 bases sitting between them. The CDR3 extends over 13 amino acids. As DNA, the CDR3 is TGTGCCAGCAGTTTAAAGGGAAACACTGAAGCTTTCTTT. Translating gives CASSLKGNTEAFF.

This chain uses TRBV6-5 with TRBJ2-2, with TRBD1 matching 9 bases. Germline V gives CDR1 MNHEY, CDR2 SVGAGI. The J segment lost 4 bases and the V segment lost 6 bases, leaving 3 bases of the junction unmatched. The CDR3 spans 14 residues. DNA for the CDR3: TGTGCCAGCAGATCGACAGGGGGCACCGGGGAGCTGTTTTTT. Its translation is CASRSTGGTGELFF.

This clone was seen only once. This chain joins TRBV2 and TRBJ1-5; the D is unclear. Germline V gene lookup returns CDR1 SNHLY and CDR2 FYNNEI. The length of the CDR3 is 15 residues. V lost 0 bases, J lost 7 bases, and 13 bases lay in between. The CDR3 DNA reads TGTGCCAGCAGTGAAGCCTTGGGGTTTGGGCAGCCCCAGCATTTT. It translates to CASSEALGFGQPQHF.